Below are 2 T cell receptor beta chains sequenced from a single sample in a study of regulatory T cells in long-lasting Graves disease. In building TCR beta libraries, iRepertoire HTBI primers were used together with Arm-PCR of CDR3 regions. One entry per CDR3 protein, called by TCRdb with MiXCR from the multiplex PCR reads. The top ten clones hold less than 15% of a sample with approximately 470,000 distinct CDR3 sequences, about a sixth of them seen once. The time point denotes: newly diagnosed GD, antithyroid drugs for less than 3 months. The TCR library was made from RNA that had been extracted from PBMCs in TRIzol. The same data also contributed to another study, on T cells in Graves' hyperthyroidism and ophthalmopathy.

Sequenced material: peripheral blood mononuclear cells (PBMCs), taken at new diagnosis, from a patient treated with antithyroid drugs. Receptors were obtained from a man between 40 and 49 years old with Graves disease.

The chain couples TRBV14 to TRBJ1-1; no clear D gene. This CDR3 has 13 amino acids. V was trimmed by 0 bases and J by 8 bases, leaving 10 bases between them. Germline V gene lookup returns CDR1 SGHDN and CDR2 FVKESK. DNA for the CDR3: TGTGCCAGCAGCCAAGATTTGGTTGCGGAAGCTTTCTTT. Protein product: CASSQDLVAEAFF.

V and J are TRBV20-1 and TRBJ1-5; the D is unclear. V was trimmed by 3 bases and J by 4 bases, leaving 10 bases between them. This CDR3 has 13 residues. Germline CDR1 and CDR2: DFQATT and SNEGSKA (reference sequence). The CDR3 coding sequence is TGCAGTGCTAGCTCGACATCTAATCAGCCCCAGCATTTT. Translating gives CSASSTSNQPQHF.